Below, one T cell receptor (beta chain) is given with its context. Cells designated naive CD8 were CD45RO-negative and were positively selected for CCR7, with terminally differentiated effector memory CD45RA+ cells excluded. Per the original data handling: As immunoSEQ supplied junction-only sequences (without quality scores), filtering differed. Repertoires were generated with immunoSEQ multiplex PCR, while TCRdb's copy carries only in-frame clones and drops some. V, J and clone size are taken as reported in that table, and D and trimming were inferred from the DNA itself. The sample gives around 560,000 clones, approximately 95% of which show up once; over 0.09% is in the top ten. The data belong to a study of shared clonotypes between healthy human individuals. Germline V gives CDR1 SNHLY, CDR2 FYNNEI. With V trimmed by 8 bases and J by 3 bases, 9 bases remained unmatched. The CDR3 runs to 14 residues.

Sequences were obtained from naive CD8+ T cells sorted from blood. The receptor was derived from a woman in her 30s in good health. The rearrangement links TRBV2 to TRBJ2-7; 8 bases are a match to TRBD1. The chain's CDR3 is CASGVLTGDYEQYF. For the CDR3, the DNA is TGTGCCAGCGGAGTATTGACAGGGGACTACGAGCAGTACTTC.